The present T cell receptor beta chain was sequenced within a study of vaccination and CD4 T cells after COVID-19. CDR1 is DFQATT, CDR2 SNEGSKA, per germline (reference sequence). The ends lost 4 bases at V and 4 bases at J; junction bases unmatched: 11. The length of the CDR3 is 15 residues. Scientists ran DNA taken from cultured CD4+ T cells through the Oncomine TCR Beta short-read assay for sequencing. TCRdb reprocessed the PCR reads with MiXCR, giving one entry per CDR3 protein. This table has 20,000 to 25,000 distinct CDR3 sequences, around 39% appearing once. Stated time point: late sampling 161 to 241 days after vaccination in three convalescent patients. The treatment here: approximately nine-day PBMC culture with coronavirus spike peptide pools or control peptides (ViraFEST assay). This clonotype was seen only a few times. Its specificity is not known.

The chain uses TRBV20-1 and TRBJ2-3, with 7 bases matching TRBD2. This specimen was CD4+ T cells from blood, cultured in vitro, taken about 7 months after SARS-CoV-2 vaccination. The clonotype originates from a human donor who had recovered from COVID-19. CDR3 region: CSAITTWGRADTQYF. CDR3 in DNA: TGCAGTGCTATAACAACATGGGGGAGGGCAGATACGCAGTATTTT.